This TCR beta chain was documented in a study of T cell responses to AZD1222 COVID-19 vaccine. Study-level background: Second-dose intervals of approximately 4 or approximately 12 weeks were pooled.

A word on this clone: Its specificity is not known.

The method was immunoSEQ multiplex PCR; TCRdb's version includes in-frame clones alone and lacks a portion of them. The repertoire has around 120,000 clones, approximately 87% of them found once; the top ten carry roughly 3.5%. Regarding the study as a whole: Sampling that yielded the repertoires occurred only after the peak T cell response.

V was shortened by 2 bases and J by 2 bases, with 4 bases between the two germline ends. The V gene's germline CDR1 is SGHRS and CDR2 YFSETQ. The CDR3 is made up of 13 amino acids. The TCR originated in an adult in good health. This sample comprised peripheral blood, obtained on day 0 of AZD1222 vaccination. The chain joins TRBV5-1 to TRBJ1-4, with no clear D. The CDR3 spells CASSFGTNEKLFF. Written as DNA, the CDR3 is TGCGCCAGCAGCTTCGGGACTAATGAAAAACTGTTTTTT.